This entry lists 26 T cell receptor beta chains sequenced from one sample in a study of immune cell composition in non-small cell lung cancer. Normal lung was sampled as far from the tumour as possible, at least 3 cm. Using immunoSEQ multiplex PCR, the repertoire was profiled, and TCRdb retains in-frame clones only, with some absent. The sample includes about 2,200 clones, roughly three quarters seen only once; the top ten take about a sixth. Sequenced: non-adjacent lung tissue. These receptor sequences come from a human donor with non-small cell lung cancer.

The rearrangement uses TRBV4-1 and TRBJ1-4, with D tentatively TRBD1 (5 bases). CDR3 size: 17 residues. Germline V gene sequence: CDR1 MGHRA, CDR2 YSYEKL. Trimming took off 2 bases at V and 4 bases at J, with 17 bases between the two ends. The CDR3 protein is CASSQKIGGLSNEKLFF. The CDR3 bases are TGCGCCAGCAGCCAAAAGATCGGGGGACTTAGTAATGAAAAACTGTTTTTT.

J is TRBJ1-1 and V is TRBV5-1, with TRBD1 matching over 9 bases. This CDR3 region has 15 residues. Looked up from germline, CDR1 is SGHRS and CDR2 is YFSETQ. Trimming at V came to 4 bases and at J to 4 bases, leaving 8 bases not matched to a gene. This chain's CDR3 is CASSVQGAFGTEAFF. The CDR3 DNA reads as TGCGCCAGCAGCGTACAGGGGGCCTTCGGCACTGAAGCTTTCTTT.

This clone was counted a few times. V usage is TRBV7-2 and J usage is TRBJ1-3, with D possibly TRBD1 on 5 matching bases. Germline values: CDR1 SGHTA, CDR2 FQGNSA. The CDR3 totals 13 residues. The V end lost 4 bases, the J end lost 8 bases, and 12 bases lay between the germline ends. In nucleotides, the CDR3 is TGTGCCAGCAGCTCCCGGGGGGGGGACACCATATATTTT. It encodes CASSSRGGDTIYF.

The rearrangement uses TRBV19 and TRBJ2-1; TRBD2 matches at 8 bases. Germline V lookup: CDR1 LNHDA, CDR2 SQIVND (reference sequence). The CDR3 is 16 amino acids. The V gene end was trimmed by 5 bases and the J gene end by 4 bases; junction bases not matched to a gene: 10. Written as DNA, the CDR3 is TGTGCCAGTAGTGCCTATTTGAGCGGGGGATACAATGAGCAGTTCTTC. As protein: CASSAYLSGGYNEQFF.

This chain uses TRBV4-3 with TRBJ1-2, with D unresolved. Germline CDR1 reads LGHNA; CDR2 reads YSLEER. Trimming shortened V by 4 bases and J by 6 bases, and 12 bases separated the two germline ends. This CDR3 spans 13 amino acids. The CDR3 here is CASSRYGGDGYTF. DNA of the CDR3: TGCGCCAGCAGCCGTTACGGCGGGGATGGCTACACCTTC.

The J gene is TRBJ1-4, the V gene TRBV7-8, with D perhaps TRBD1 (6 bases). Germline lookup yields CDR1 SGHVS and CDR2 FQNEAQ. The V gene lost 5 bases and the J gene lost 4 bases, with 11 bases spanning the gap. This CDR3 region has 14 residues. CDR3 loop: CASSLRTDNEKLFF. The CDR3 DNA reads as TGTGCCAGCAGCCTGAGGACAGATAATGAAAAACTGTTTTTT.

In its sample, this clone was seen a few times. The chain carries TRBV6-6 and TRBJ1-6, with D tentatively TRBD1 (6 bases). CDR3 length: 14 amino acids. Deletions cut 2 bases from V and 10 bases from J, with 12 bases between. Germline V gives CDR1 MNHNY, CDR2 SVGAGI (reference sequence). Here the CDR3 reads CASSYGTGQSPLHF. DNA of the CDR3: TGTGCCAGCAGTTACGGAACAGGGCAGTCACCCCTCCACTTT.

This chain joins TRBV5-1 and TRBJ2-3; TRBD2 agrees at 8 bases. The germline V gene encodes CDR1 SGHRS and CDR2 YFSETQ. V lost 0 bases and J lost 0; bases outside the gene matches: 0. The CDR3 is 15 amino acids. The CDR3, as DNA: TGCGCCAGCAGCTTGGCGGGGGGGAGCACAGATACGCAGTATTTT. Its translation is CASSLAGGSTDTQYF. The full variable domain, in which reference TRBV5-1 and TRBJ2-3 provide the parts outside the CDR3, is KAGVTQTPRYLIKTRGQQVTLSCSPISGHRSVSWYQQTPGQGLQFLFEYFSETQRNKGNFPGRFSGRQFSNSRSEMNVSTLELGDSALYLCASSLAGGSTDTQYFGPGTRLTVL.

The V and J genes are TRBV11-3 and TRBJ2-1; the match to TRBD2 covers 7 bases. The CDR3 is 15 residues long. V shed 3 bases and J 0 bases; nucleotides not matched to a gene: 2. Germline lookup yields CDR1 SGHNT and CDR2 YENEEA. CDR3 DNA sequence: TGTGCCAGCAGCTTGGGCGGGAGCTCCTACAATGAGCAGTTCTTC. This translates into CASSLGGSSYNEQFF.

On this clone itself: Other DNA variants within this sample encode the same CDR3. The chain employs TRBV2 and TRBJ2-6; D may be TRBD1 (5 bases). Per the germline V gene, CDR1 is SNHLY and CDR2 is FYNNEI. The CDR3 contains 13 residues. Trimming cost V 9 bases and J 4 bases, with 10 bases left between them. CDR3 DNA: TGTGCCAGTACAGGCTCGGGGGCCAACGTCCTGACTTTC. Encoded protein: CASTGSGANVLTF.

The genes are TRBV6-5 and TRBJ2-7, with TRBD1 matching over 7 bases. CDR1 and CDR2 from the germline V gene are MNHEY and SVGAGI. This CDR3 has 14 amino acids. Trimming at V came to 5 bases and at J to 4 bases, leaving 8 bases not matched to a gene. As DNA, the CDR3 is TGTGCCAGCAGTGACCGGACAGGTGTTTACGAGCAGTACTTC. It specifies CASSDRTGVYEQYF.

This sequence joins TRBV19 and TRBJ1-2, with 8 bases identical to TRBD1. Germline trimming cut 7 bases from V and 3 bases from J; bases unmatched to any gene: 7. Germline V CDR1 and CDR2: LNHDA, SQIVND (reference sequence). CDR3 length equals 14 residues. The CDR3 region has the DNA TGTGCCAGTAAAGGTGTGGGACAGGACTATGGCTACACCTTC. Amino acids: CASKGVGQDYGYTF.

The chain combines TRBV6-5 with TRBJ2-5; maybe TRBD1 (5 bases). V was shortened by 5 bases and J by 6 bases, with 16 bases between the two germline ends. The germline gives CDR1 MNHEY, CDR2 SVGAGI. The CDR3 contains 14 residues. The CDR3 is CASSTLIQGQTQYF. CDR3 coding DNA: TGTGCCAGCAGTACCCTAATCCAGGGCCAGACCCAGTACTTC.

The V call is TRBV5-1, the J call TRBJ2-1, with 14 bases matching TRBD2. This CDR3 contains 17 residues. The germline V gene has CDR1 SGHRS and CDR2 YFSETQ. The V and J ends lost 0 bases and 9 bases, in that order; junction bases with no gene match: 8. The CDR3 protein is CASSLGLAGGLGTEQFF. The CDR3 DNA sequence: TGCGCCAGCAGCTTGGGACTAGCGGGGGGGCTAGGGACTGAGCAGTTCTTC.

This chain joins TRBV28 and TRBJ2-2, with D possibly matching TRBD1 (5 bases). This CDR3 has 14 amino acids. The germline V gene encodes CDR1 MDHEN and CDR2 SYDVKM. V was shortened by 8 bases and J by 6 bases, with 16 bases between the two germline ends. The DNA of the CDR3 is TGTGCCAGCGACGACAGCGCCCATCCCGGGGAGCTGTTTTTT. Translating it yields CASDDSAHPGELFF.

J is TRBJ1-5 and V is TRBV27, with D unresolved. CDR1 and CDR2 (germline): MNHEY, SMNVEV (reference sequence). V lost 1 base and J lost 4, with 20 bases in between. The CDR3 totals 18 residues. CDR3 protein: CASSLYPPEQPPNQPQHF. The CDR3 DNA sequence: TGTGCCAGCAGTTTATACCCACCCGAGCAACCTCCGAATCAGCCCCAGCATTTT.

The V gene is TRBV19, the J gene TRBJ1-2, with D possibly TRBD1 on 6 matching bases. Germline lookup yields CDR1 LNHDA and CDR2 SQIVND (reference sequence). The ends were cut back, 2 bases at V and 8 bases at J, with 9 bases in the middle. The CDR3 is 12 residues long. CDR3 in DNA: TGTGCCAGTAGTATATACAGGGAGGGCTACACCTTC. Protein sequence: CASSIYREGYTF.

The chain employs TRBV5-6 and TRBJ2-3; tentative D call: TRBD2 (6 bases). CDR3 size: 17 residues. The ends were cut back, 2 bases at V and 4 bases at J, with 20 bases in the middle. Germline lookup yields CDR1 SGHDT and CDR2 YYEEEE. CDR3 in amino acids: CASSFPGTRRGADTQYF. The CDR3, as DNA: TGTGCCAGCAGCTTCCCCGGGACGCGGCGGGGAGCAGATACGCAGTATTTT.

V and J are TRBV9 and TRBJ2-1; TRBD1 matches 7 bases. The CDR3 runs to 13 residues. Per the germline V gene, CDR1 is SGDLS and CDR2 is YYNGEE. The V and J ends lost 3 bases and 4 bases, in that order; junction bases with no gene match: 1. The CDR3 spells CASSAGQYNEQFF. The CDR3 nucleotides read TGTGCCAGCAGCGCGGGACAGTACAATGAGCAGTTCTTC.

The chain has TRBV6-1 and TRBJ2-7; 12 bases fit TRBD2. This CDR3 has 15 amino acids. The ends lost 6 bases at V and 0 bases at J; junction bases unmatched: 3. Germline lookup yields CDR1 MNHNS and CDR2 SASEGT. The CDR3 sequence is CASSGLAGPSYEQYF. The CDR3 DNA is TGTGCCAGCAGCGGACTAGCGGGGCCCTCCTACGAGCAGTACTTC.

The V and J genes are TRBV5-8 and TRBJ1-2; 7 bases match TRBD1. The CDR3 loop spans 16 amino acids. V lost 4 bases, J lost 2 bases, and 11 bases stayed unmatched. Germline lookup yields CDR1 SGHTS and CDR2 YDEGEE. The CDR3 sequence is CASSQDRPGGNYGYTF. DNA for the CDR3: TGTGCCAGCAGCCAAGATAGGCCAGGGGGAAACTATGGCTACACCTTC.

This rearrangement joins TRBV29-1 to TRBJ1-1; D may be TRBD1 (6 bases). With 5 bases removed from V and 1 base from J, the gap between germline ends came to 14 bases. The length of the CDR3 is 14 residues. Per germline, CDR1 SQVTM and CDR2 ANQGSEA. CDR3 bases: TGCAGCGTTCCAAACAGGGAAAGGAACACTGAAGCTTTCTTT. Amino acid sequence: CSVPNRERNTEAFF. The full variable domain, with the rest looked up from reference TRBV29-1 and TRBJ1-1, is SAVISQKPSRDICQRGTSLTIQCQVDSQVTMMFWYRQQPGQSLTLIATANQGSEATYESGFVIDKFPISRPNLTFSTLTVSNMSPEDSSIYLCSVPNRERNTEAFFGQGTRLTVV.

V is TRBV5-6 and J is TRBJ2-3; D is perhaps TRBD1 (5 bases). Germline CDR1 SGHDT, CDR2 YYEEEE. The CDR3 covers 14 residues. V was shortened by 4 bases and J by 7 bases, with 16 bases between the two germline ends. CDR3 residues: CASSGAQGGYTQYF. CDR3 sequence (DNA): TGTGCCAGCAGCGGAGCGCAGGGTGGCTATACGCAGTATTTT.

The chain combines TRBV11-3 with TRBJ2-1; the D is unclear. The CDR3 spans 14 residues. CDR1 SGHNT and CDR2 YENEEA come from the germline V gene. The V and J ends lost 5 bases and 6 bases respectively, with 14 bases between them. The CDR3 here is CASSPRAGSNEQFF. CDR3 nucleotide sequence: TGTGCCAGCAGCCCCAGAGCCGGGTCCAATGAGCAGTTCTTC.

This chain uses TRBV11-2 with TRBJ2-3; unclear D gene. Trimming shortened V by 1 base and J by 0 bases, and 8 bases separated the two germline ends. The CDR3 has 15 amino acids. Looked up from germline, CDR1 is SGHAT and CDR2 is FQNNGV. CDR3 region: CASSLVAASTDTQYF. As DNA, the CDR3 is TGTGCCAGCAGCTTAGTAGCAGCTAGCACAGATACGCAGTATTTT. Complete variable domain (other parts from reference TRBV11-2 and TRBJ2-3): EAGVAQSPRYKIIEKRQSVAFWCNPISGHATLYWYQQILGQGPKLLIQFQNNGVVDDSQLPKDRFSAERLKGVDSTLKIQPAKLEDSAVYLCASSLVAASTDTQYFGPGTRLTVL.

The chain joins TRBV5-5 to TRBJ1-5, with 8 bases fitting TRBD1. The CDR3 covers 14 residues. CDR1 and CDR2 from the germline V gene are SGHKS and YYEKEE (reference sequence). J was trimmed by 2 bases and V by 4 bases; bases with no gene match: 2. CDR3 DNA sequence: TGTGCCAGCAGCCCGGACAGGGGCAATCAGCCCCAGCATTTT. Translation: CASSPDRGNQPQHF. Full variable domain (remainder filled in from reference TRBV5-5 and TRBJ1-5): DAGVTQSPTHLIKTRGQQVTLRCSPISGHKSVSWYQQVLGQGPQFIFQYYEKEERGRGNFPDRFSARQFPNYSSELNVNALLLGDSALYLCASSPDRGNQPQHFGDGTRLSIL.